The clone carrying this T cell receptor (beta chain) was counted a few times. The sample is drawn from a study of blood T cell repertoires in COVID-19. Assay: immunoSEQ multiplex PCR; the TCRdb copy retains only in-frame clones and omits some. Of 300,000 to 400,000 clones in the sample, about 87% are singletons; the top ten hold 1.6%. Sequenced sample: peripheral blood. The clonotype comes from a woman aged 25 to 39 with COVID-19, enrolled during active disease.

The CDR3 DNA is TGTGCCAGCAGGCAGGGACTACACTCTGGGGCCAACGTCCTGACTTTC. It codes for CASRQGLHSGANVLTF. The J gene is TRBJ2-6, the V gene TRBV27; TRBD2 matches at 7 bases. CDR1 MNHEY and CDR2 SMNVEV come from the germline V gene (reference sequence). This CDR3 has 16 amino acids. V was clipped by 6 bases and J by 0 bases; unmatched bases: 5.